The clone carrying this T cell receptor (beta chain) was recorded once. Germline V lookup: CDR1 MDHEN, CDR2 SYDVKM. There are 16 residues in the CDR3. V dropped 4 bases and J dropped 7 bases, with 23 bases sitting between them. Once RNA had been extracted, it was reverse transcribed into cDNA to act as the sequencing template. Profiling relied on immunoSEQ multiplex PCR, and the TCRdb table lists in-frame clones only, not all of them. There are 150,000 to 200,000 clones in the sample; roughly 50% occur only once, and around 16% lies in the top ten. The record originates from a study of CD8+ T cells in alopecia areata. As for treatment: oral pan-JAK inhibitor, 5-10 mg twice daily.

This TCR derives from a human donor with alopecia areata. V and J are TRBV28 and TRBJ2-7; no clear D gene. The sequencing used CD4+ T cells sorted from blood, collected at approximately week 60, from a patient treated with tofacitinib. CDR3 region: CASSSPSRATFGEQYF. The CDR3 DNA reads TGTGCCAGCAGTTCACCAAGCCGGGCAACCTTTGGAGAGCAGTACTTC.